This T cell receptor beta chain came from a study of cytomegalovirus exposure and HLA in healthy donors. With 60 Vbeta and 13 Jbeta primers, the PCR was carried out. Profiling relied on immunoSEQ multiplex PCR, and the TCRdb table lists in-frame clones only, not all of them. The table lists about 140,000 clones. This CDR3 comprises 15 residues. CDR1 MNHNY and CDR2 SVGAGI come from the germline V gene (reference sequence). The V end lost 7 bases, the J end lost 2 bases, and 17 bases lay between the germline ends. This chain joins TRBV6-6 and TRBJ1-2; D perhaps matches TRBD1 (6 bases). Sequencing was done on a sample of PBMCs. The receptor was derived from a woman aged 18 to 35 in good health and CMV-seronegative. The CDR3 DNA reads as TGTGCCAGCACCCCCATGGGGGACATAAACTATGGCTACACCTTC. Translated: CASTPMGDINYGYTF.